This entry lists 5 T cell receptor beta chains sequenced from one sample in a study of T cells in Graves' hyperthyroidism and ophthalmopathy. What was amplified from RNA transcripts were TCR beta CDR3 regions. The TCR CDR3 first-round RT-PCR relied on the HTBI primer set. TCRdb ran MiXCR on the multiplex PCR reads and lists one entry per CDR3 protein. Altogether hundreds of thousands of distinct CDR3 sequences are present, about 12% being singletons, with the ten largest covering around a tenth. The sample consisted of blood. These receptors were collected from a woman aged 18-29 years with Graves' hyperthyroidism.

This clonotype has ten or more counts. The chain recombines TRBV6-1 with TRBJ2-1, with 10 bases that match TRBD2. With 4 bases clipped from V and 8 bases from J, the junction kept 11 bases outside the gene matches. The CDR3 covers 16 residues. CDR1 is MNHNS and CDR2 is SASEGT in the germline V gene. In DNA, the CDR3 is TGTGCCAGCAGTGGATCTCCGCCGGGACTAGCGTATGAGCAGTTCTTC. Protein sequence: CASSGSPPGLAYEQFF.

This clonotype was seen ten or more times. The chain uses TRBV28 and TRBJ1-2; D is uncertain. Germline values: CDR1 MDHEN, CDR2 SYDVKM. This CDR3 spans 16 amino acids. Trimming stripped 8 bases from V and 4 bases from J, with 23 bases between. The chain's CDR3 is CASGDQFGSTGYGYTF. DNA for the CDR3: TGTGCCAGCGGGGATCAATTCGGGTCTACCGGCTATGGCTACACCTTC.

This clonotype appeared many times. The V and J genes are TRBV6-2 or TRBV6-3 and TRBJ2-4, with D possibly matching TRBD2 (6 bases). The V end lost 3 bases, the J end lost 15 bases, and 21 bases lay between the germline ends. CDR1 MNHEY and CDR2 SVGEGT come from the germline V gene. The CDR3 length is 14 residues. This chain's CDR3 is CASSYRPLAERGYF. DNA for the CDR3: TGTGCCAGCAGTTATAGGCCTTTAGCGGAGAGGGGGTACTTC.

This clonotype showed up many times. The CDR3: CASSFVPDTQYF. The CDR3 DNA reads as TGTGCCAGCAGTTTTGTCCCAGATACGCAGTATTTT. The chain combines TRBV28 with TRBJ2-3; no definite D call. Deletions cut 3 bases from V and 4 bases from J, with 5 bases between. The CDR3 is 12 residues long. CDR1 is MDHEN and CDR2 is SYDVKM in the germline V gene.

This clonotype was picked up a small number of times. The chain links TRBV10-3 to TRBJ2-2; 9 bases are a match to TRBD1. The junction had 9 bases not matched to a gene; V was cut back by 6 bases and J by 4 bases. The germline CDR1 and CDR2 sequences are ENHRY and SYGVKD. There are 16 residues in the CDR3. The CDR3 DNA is TGTGCCATCAGATACAGGGACAGGGACAGCACCGGGGAGCTGTTTTTT. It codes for CAIRYRDRDSTGELFF.